The sequence of this T cell receptor beta chain was determined in a study of Ad26.COV2.S vaccination and SARS-CoV-2 variants. In the study overall: Ad26.COV2.S arm of COV1001 included the donor. Overall study findings and caveats: Vaccinees and placebo recipients showed similar non-spike TCR breadth. Spike-specific TCR breadth was greater in vaccine than placebo recipients.

This clone was counted only a few times. What it binds is not known. Treatment denoted: 19 received Ad26.COV2.S at low or high dose, single or two shots; 5 received placebo; per-sample allocation not given. Samples were taken on day 63 after the first vaccine or placebo injection. Sequenced by immunoSEQ multiplex PCR; TCRdb stores in-frame clones only, minus some. The sample contains 410,000 or so clones, approximately 92% of which appear only once. Trimming left V 5 bases short and J 8 bases short, with 16 bases between. This CDR3 contains 15 residues. Germline values: CDR1 MNHEY, CDR2 SMNVEV (reference sequence).

This rearrangement joins TRBV27 to TRBJ1-6; D unresolved. This clonotype was sampled from a person aged 18-60 years who received the Ad26.COV2.S COVID-19 vaccine or a placebo. The specimen was peripheral blood, collected in a trial of Ad26.COV2.S vaccine versus placebo. The CDR3 DNA is TGTGCCAGCAGTCTTTACGGTGGGTCTCATTCACCCCTCCACTTT. It yields the protein CASSLYGGSHSPLHF.